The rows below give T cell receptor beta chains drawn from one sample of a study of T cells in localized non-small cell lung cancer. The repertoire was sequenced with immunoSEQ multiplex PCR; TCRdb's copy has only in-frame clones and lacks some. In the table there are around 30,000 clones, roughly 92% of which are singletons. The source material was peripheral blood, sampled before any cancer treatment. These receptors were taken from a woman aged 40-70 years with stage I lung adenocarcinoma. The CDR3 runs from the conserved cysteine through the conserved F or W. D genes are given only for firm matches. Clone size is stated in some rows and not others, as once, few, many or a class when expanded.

CASRVWMADTQYF | TGTGCCAGCAGGGTCTGGATGGCAGATACGCAGTATTTT | once | TRBV2 | - | TRBJ2-3
CASSVGSASTEAFF | TGTGCCAGCAGTGTCGGCAGCGCCAGCACTGAAGCTTTCTTT | - | TRBV6-4 | - | TRBJ1-1
CASSGDELYGYTF | TGTGCCAGCAGTGGAGACGAACTCTATGGCTACACCTTC | - | TRBV6-1 | - | TRBJ1-2
CASSFPSLGNEQFF | TGCGCCAGCAGCTTCCCAAGCCTGGGCAATGAGCAGTTCTTC | - | TRBV5-1 | - | TRBJ2-1
CASSASGGAFEQYF | TGTGCCAGCAGCGCTAGCGGGGGGGCATTCGAGCAGTACTTC | once | TRBV6-6 | TRBD2 | TRBJ2-7
CASSYDQEGTTEAFF | TGTGCCAGCAGTTACGATCAGGAGGGAACCACTGAAGCTTTCTTT | - | TRBV6-5 | - | TRBJ1-1
CSAWDSYGYTF | TGCAGTGCATGGGACAGCTATGGCTACACCTTC | few | TRBV20-1 | TRBD1 | TRBJ1-2
CASSQKSGEGTQYF | TGTGCCAGCAGCCAAAAGTCAGGGGAGGGGACCCAGTACTTC | - | TRBV7-9 | - | TRBJ2-5
CASSGGIYNEQFF | TGTGCCAGCTCCGGTGGCATCTACAATGAGCAGTTCTTC | - | TRBV18 | - | TRBJ2-1
CASSRLRPGLATHNEQFF | TGCGCCAGCAGCCGATTGCGCCCGGGACTAGCAACCCACAATGAGCAGTTCTTC | - | TRBV4-3 | TRBD2 | TRBJ2-1
CASSGSLAGYYEQYF | TGTGCCAGCAGTGGAAGTCTAGCGGGGTACTACGAGCAGTACTTC | - | TRBV6-1 | TRBD2 | TRBJ2-7
CASGLGQGLRYGYTF | TGTGCTAGTGGTCTCGGACAGGGCCTACGCTATGGCTACACCTTC | - | TRBV12-5 | TRBD1 | TRBJ1-2
CSGTFYQAAGHYGYTF | TGCAGCGGAACCTTTTATCAGGCCGCGGGGCACTATGGCTACACCTTC | - | TRBV29-1 | - | TRBJ1-2
CASSREFATEAFF | TGTGCCAGCAGTAGGGAGTTTGCAACTGAAGCTTTCTTT | - | TRBV6-1 | - | TRBJ1-1
CASSFKPQETQYF | TGTGCCAGCAGTTTTAAGCCGCAAGAGACCCAGTACTTC | - | TRBV27 | - | TRBJ2-5
CSVPGLGSFNEQFF | TGCAGCGTACCGGGACTAGGCTCGTTCAATGAGCAGTTCTTC | - | TRBV29-1 | TRBD2 | TRBJ2-1
CASSPDGTGTYGYTF | TGTGCCAGCAGCCCCGATGGGACCGGCACCTATGGCTACACCTTC | - | TRBV7-2 | - | TRBJ1-2
CASSFWGVDPNTEAFF | TGCGCCAGCAGCTTTTGGGGGGTTGACCCGAACACTGAAGCTTTCTTT | - | TRBV5-1 | - | TRBJ1-1
CASSLVPGQGANEQFF | TGTGCCAGCAGCTTAGTCCCGGGACAGGGGGCGAATGAGCAGTTCTTC | - | TRBV11-2 | TRBD1 | TRBJ2-1
CASSLSGSTEAFF | TGTGCCAGCAGCTTATCGGGCAGCACTGAAGCTTTCTTT | - | TRBV7-8 | - | TRBJ1-1
CASSLPGTVYGYTF | TGTGCCAGCAGCTTGCCCGGGACTGTCTATGGCTACACCTTC | - | TRBV5-5 | - | TRBJ1-2
CASSISGGAADTQYF | TGTGCCAGTAGTATCTCTGGGGGGGCGGCAGATACGCAGTATTTT | once | TRBV19 | - | TRBJ2-3
CASSFPGQPNEKLFF | TGTGCCAGCAGCTTCCCTGGACAGCCCAATGAAAAACTGTTTTTT | - | TRBV5-6 | - | TRBJ1-4
CAGKLLLRSSYNEQFF | TGTGCCGGTAAGTTGCTACTTAGGAGCTCCTACAATGAGCAGTTCTTC | - | TRBV9 | - | TRBJ2-1
CASSLDSGPSGYGYTF | TGTGCCAGCAGCTTAGATTCAGGCCCATCAGGGTATGGCTACACCTTC | - | TRBV11-2 | - | TRBJ1-2
CASSPPGPNYGYTF | TGTGCCAGCTCACCCCCGGGTCCTAACTATGGCTACACCTTC | - | TRBV18 | - | TRBJ1-2
CSVADQALVNEQYF | TGCAGCGTTGCAGACCAGGCGTTGGTAAACGAGCAGTACTTC | - | TRBV29-1 | - | TRBJ2-7
CASSWPIGNTIYF | TGTGCCAGCAGCTGGCCCATCGGAAACACCATATATTTT | - | TRBV11-2 | - | TRBJ1-3
CASSRIGQSSIYGYTF | TGTGCCAGCAGCCGCATAGGACAGTCTTCCATCTATGGCTACACCTTC | - | TRBV4-2 | - | TRBJ1-2
CASRFRRSTDTQYF | TGTGCCAGCAGATTTAGGAGGTCTACGGATACGCAGTATTTT | - | TRBV7-2 | - | TRBJ2-3
CASSLVGEYGYTF | TGTGCCAGCAGCTTAGTCGGAGAGTATGGCTACACCTTC | - | TRBV11-2 | - | TRBJ1-2
CASSLRSTLGGEQYF | TGTGCCAGTAGCCTCCGGAGCACCCTGGGGGGCGAGCAGTACTTC | - | TRBV19 | - | TRBJ2-7
CASSPGLAGVGDTQYF | TGTGCTTCCTCCCCGGGACTAGCGGGAGTTGGGGATACGCAGTATTTT | - | TRBV25-1 | TRBD2 | TRBJ2-3
CASSPALQGAWSNTQYF | TGCGCCAGCAGCCCTGCCCTTCAGGGGGCATGGTCGAATACGCAGTATTTT | - | TRBV4-1 | TRBD1 | TRBJ2-3
CASSSDIYQPQHF | TGTGCCAGCAGCTCGGACATTTATCAGCCCCAGCATTTT | once | TRBV7-2 | - | TRBJ1-5
CASSPRVNTEAFF | TGTGCCAGCAGCCCCCGAGTGAACACTGAAGCTTTCTTT | - | TRBV14 | - | TRBJ1-1
CSVGVGSGTDTQYF | TGCAGCGTTGGGGTAGGGTCGGGCACAGATACGCAGTATTTT | once | TRBV29-1 | - | TRBJ2-3
CASSLRRAEKLFF | TGTGCCAGCAGTCTCCGCCGGGCCGAAAAACTGTTTTTT | - | TRBV6-6 | - | TRBJ1-4
CASTKYSGGARETQYF | TGTGCCAGCACCAAGTATAGCGGGGGGGCCCGGGAGACCCAGTACTTC | - | TRBV27 | TRBD2 | TRBJ2-5
CASSSRGYGYTF | TGTGCCAGCAGTTCACGGGGCTATGGCTACACCTTC | - | TRBV27 | - | TRBJ1-2
CASLDRGLSGNTIYF | TGTGCCAGTCTTGACAGGGGCCTCTCTGGAAACACCATATATTTT | - | TRBV6-6 | TRBD1 | TRBJ1-3
CAAGGTPNSGNTIYF | TGTGCCGCGGGGGGAACACCCAACTCTGGAAACACCATATATTTT | - | TRBV2 | - | TRBJ1-3